The 7 T cell receptor beta chains below come from one sample, sequenced in a study of cytomegalovirus exposure and HLA in healthy donors. The PCR was carried out with 60 Vbeta primers and 13 Jbeta primers. Sequencing used immunoSEQ multiplex PCR; TCRdb keeps in-frame clones, though not all of them. The sample gives some 120,000 clones, more than 15% of which show up once; approximately 2.9% is in the top ten. Sequencing was done on a sample of PBMCs. All receptors come from a female donor in good health and CMV-seropositive.

This clone has more than one count but fewer than ten. V is TRBV12-5 and J is TRBJ2-2; D might be TRBD2 (6 bases). There are 17 residues in the CDR3. The V gene lost 1 base and the J gene lost 3 bases, with 15 bases spanning the gap. From germline, CDR1 is LGHNT and CDR2 FRNRAP. This CDR3 is CASGLETGLMYTGELFF. In nucleotides, the CDR3 is TGTGCTAGTGGTTTGGAGACGGGACTGATGTACACCGGGGAGCTGTTTTTT.

This clone was observed a few times. The chain has TRBV5-8 and TRBJ2-7; the match to TRBD1 covers 7 bases. The CDR3 is made up of 15 amino acids. Germline V lookup: CDR1 SGHTS, CDR2 YDEGEE. The V and J ends lost 2 bases and 2 bases, in that order; junction bases with no gene match: 7. CDR3 in amino acids: CASSFWGQQTYEQYF. The CDR3 DNA is TGTGCCAGCAGCTTTTGGGGACAGCAGACCTACGAGCAGTACTTC.

This sequence joins TRBV7-9 and TRBJ2-3; D is ambiguous. V was trimmed by 5 bases and J by 1 base, leaving 7 bases between them. The CDR3 is made up of 13 amino acids. In germline, CDR1 is SEHNR, CDR2 FQNEAQ (reference sequence). The CDR3 sequence: CASSPLRTDTQYF. CDR3 DNA sequence: TGTGCCAGCAGCCCCCTCCGCACAGATACGCAGTATTTT.

The genes are TRBV9 and TRBJ2-7; TRBD2 matches at 9 bases. Germline CDR1 is SGDLS and CDR2 is YYNGEE. This CDR3 has 13 amino acids. J gave up 9 bases and V 4 bases, and 8 bases lay outside the gene matches. In DNA form, the CDR3 reads TGTGCCAGCAGCCCGGGACTAGCCCGGGGGCAGTACTTC. Its protein product is CASSPGLARGQYF. Looking up the rest from reference TRBV9 and TRBJ2-7 gives the full variable domain: DSGVTQTPKHLITATGQRVTLRCSPRSGDLSVYWYQQSLDQGLQFLIQYYNGEERAKGNILERFSAQQFPDLHSELNLSSLELGDSALYFCASSPGLARGQYFGPGTRLTVT.

This CDR3 reads CASSLVSYDRVNTEAFF. The CDR3 DNA is TGTGCCAGCAGCTTAGTAAGTTATGACAGGGTAAACACTGAAGCTTTCTTT. V is TRBV7-2 and J is TRBJ1-1; 7 bases are shared with TRBD1. Trimming at V came to 1 base and at J to 2 bases, leaving 10 bases not matched to a gene. The length of the CDR3 is 17 residues. Germline V gives CDR1 SGHTA, CDR2 FQGNSA.

This clone was found a few times. The CDR3 bases are TGCGCCAGCAGCCTGAGGAGCGGGAACACAGATACGCAGTATTTT. Amino acids: CASSLRSGNTDTQYF. V gene TRBV4-1 combines with J gene TRBJ2-3, with 7 bases matching TRBD2. The CDR3 runs 15 residues. Per the germline V gene, CDR1 is MGHRA and CDR2 is YSYEKL. Trimming cost V 4 bases and J 2 bases; bases outside gene matches: 6.

This clone was seen repeatedly, ten times or more. The CDR3 nucleotides are TGTGCCACCAGCGGGACAGGGGTTCCTAATGAAAAACTGTTTTTT. Its translation: CATSGTGVPNEKLFF. The gene calls are TRBV15 and TRBJ1-4, with 10 nucleotides matching TRBD1. There are 15 residues in the CDR3. Per germline, CDR1 LNHNV and CDR2 YYDKDF (reference sequence). The V segment lost 5 bases and the J segment 3 bases; nucleotides outside the gene matches: 3.